The 8 T cell receptor beta chains given below trace back to one sample, sequenced in a study of shared clonotypes between healthy human individuals (dated by TCRdb to the early 2020s). For the CD8 naive samples, CD45RO-negative cells were positively selected for CCR7, yielding a CD45RA+CCR7+ population from which TemRA cells were excluded. To prepare the library, the immunoSEQ multiplex PCR assay was applied. In TCRdb, the immuneACCESS table is reduced to in-frame sequences with V and J assigned. These tables do not hold every clone; where another copy was compared, an unresolved V gene accounts for under half, and the others remain unexplained. The sample has about 1.9 million clones on record, roughly 93% of them singletons. Jointly, the top ten make up about 1.6% of the sample. What was sequenced was naive CD8+ T cells from PBMCs. The sample's cell subset or site label, in plain terms: CD45RA+CCR7+. The receptors come from a man in his late teens or twenties in good health. Some clones in this sample may be carry-over from other donors' samples.

This chain uses TRBV28 with TRBJ2-7; TRBD1 or TRBD2 may be the D gene (5 bases each). V lost 6 bases and J 2 bases, leaving 17 bases between the germline ends. The CDR3 is 15 residues long. In germline, CDR1 is MDHEN, CDR2 SYDVKM. CDR3 protein: CASSYPRDATYEQYF. CDR3 DNA: TGTGCCAGCAGCTACCCCCGGGACGCTACCTACGAGCAGTACTTC.

As DNA, the CDR3 is TGTGCCAGCAGTCCTACCCTGACAGGGGGTAATGAAAAACTGTTTTTT. This sequence encodes CASSPTLTGGNEKLFF. This chain joins TRBV6-6 and TRBJ1-4; TRBD1 matches 9 bases. Germline values: CDR1 MNHNY, CDR2 SVGAGI (reference sequence). With V trimmed by 5 bases and J by 4 bases, 8 bases remained unmatched. This CDR3 spans 16 amino acids.

The chain links TRBV5-1 to TRBJ1-5, with 9 bases fitting TRBD1. Germline V lookup: CDR1 SGHRS, CDR2 YFSETQ. This CDR3 has 15 residues. V trimming: 4 bases; J trimming: 5 bases; junction bases outside the gene matches: 7. The CDR3 DNA is TGCGCCAGCAGCCCCGGGACAGGGTATGATCAGCCCCAGCATTTT. It codes for CASSPGTGYDQPQHF.

This rearrangement joins TRBV11-1 to TRBJ1-1, with TRBD1 as a possible D gene (5 bases). The CDR3 is 14 residues long. The V gene lost 3 bases and the J gene lost 3 bases, with 11 bases spanning the gap. Germline V gene data show CDR1 as SGHAT and CDR2 as FQDESV (reference sequence). The CDR3 here is CASSLTAVDTEAFF. In nucleotides, the CDR3 is TGTGCCAGCAGCTTGACAGCAGTGGACACTGAAGCTTTCTTT.

This chain joins TRBV30 and TRBJ2-1; 8 nucleotides agree with TRBD1. Germline V gene lookup returns CDR1 GTSNPN and CDR2 SVGIG (reference sequence). The CDR3 consists of 15 residues. The CDR3 loop reads CSLRTGIGSYNEQFF. The DNA for the CDR3 is TGTTCACTAAGGACAGGGATCGGGTCCTACAATGAGCAGTTCTTC.

The chain combines TRBV7-2 with TRBJ2-1; D gene ambiguous. The CDR3 has 15 amino acids. With 2 bases removed from V and 8 bases from J, the gap between germline ends came to 16 bases. The germline V gene encodes CDR1 SGHTA and CDR2 FQGNSA. The CDR3 protein is CASSLTPPSADEQFF. The CDR3 DNA reads as TGTGCCAGCAGCTTAACCCCTCCCAGCGCGGATGAGCAGTTCTTC. The full variable domain, with the rest looked up from reference TRBV7-2 and TRBJ2-1, is GAGVSQSPSNKVTEKGKDVELRCDPISGHTALYWYRQSLGQGLEFLIYFQGNSAPDKSGLPSDRFSAERTGGSVSTLTIQRTQQEDSAVYLCASSLTPPSADEQFFGPGTRLTVL.

The V gene is TRBV9, the J gene TRBJ2-7, with D tentatively TRBD2 (7 bases). The CDR3 extends over 15 amino acids. Per germline, CDR1 SGDLS and CDR2 YYNGEE. The V and J ends lost 4 bases and 6 bases respectively, with 20 bases between them. The CDR3 protein is CASSRLTGGASEQYF. CDR3 nucleotides: TGTGCCAGCAGCCGACTGACTGGGGGGGCTTCCGAGCAGTACTTC.

In its sample, this clone was seen once. J is TRBJ2-3 and V is TRBV5-8; D uncertain. The ends were cut back, 2 bases at V and 5 bases at J, with 9 bases in the middle. Per germline, CDR1 SGHTS and CDR2 YDEGEE. The CDR3 loop spans 13 amino acids. The CDR3 protein is CASSFGGEDTQYF. The DNA of the CDR3 is TGTGCCAGCAGCTTCGGTGGGGAAGATACGCAGTATTTT.